This TCR beta chain was sequenced for a study of T-cell memory formation after mild COVID-19. TCRalpha and TCRbeta libraries used 5'RACE with constant-segment primers and UMIs. TCRdb processed the 5' RACE reads anew with MiXCR; each CDR3 protein has one entry. This sample has around 180,000 distinct CDR3 sequences; about 18% occur once, and the top ten carry roughly 4.3%. This clonotype appeared many times. Its target is unknown. General study points: Nothing showed for sure that second-wave clones peaking on day 37 were SARS-CoV-2 specific.

Germline assignment: CDR1 SQVTM and CDR2 ANQGSEA. The CDR3 loop spans 12 amino acids. V was trimmed by 1 base and J by 2 bases, leaving 4 bases between them. The V and J genes are TRBV29-1 and TRBJ2-3; D gene unclear. Sequenced: PBMCs or a T cell subset sorted from them (not recorded which). The sequence came from a man between 18 and 35 years old who had mild COVID-19 (a few samples of this study predate the infection). Cell type and time point are not known. In DNA form, the CDR3 reads TGCAGCGTTGAAGGGATCACAGATACGCAGTATTTT. Encoded protein: CSVEGITDTQYF.